One and the same sample provided the 6 T cell receptor beta chains below, sequenced in a study of blood T cells in healthy people across ages. Alongside a J-beta primer mix, a sample-barcoded 5' primer served in a second PCR lasting about 7 to 11 cycles. TCRdb re-derived calls from the 5' RACE reads in MiXCR, one entry per CDR3 protein. Found here are roughly 680,000 distinct CDR3 sequences, 45% to 50% of them singletons; the top ten hold under 35%. The sequencing input was blood. These receptors all come from a woman aged 55-70 years in good health.

The chain has TRBV4-1 and TRBJ2-3; D is undetermined. V shed 1 base and J shed 8 bases, with 10 bases lying between them. The V gene's germline CDR1 is MGHRA and CDR2 YSYEKL. The CDR3 loop spans 13 amino acids. CDR3 region: CASSQVGPATQYF. CDR3 DNA: TGCGCCAGCAGCCAAGTCGGGCCCGCTACGCAGTATTTT.

This clonotype has more than one count but fewer than ten. The V call is TRBV4-3, the J call TRBJ2-7; D is possibly TRBD1 (5 bases). Germline assignment: CDR1 LGHNA and CDR2 YSLEER. The CDR3 runs 16 residues. V dropped 0 bases and J dropped 2 bases, with 14 bases sitting between them. The CDR3 DNA reads TGCGCCAGCAGCCAAGACGTCATAAGGGGCACCTACGAGCAGTACTTC. Translating gives CASSQDVIRGTYEQYF.

To note about this clonotype: Sequence at one end of the junction differs from germline and may be a read error. The V and J genes are TRBV7-3 and TRBJ2-3; tentatively, D is TRBD1 (6 bases). The CDR3 extends over 14 amino acids. In germline, CDR1 is SGHTA, CDR2 FQGTGA. As DNA, the CDR3 is TGTGCCAACAGCTCGAACAGGGCTAGAGATACGCAGTATTTT. It is translated as CANSSNRARDTQYF. Full variable domain (outside the CDR3, taken from reference TRBV7-3 and TRBJ2-3): GAGVSQTPSNKVTEKGKYVELRCDPISGHTALYWYRQSLGQGPEFLIYFQGTGAADDSGLPNDRFFAVRPEGSVSTLKIQRTERGDSAVYLCANSSNRARDTQYFGPGTRLTVL.

CDR3 sequence reads: CASSRSGSDEQYF. Written as DNA, the CDR3 is TGTGCCAGCAGTCGCAGCGGGAGTGACGAGCAGTACTTC. This chain links TRBV7-9 with TRBJ2-4; TRBD2 matches at 8 bases. The end of the DNA aligns better with TRBJ2-7, so the J call may be wrong. Per germline, CDR1 SEHNR and CDR2 FQNEAQ (reference sequence). CDR3 length: 13 amino acids.

There are a few counts of this clonotype. This chain connects TRBV5-1 to TRBJ2-7; maybe TRBD1 (6 bases). V gave up 4 bases and J gave up 4 bases, with 15 bases separating them. This CDR3 has 14 residues. Germline V gene lookup returns CDR1 SGHRS and CDR2 YFSETQ. Here the CDR3 reads CASSIQGSAYEQYF. The DNA of the CDR3 is TGCGCCAGCAGCATACAGGGATCAGCGTACGAGCAGTACTTC. The entire variable domain, with the rest obtained from reference TRBV5-1 and TRBJ2-7, is as follows: KAGVTQTPRYLIKTRGQQVTLSCSPISGHRSVSWYQQTPGQGLQFLFEYFSETQRNKGNFPGRFSGRQFSNSRSEMNVSTLELGDSALYLCASSIQGSAYEQYFGPGTRLTVT.

The chain recombines TRBV11-2 with TRBJ2-1; the match to TRBD2 covers 9 bases. The last part of the DNA fits TRBJ2-7 better; the J call may be wrong. CDR1 and CDR2 from the germline V gene are SGHAT and FQNNGV. The CDR3 runs 16 residues. The CDR3 region is CASSLRLAASYNEQYF. The CDR3 region has the DNA TGTGCCAGCAGCTTACGACTAGCGGCTTCCTACAATGAGCAGTACTTC.